The rows below give T cell receptor beta chains drawn from one sample of a study of blood T cells in healthy people across ages. TCRdb redid the calling of the 5' RACE reads with MiXCR, one entry per CDR3 protein. The data contain hundreds of thousands of distinct CDR3 sequences, about 30% of them singletons. The sequencing input was blood. The receptors stem from a woman over 75 in good health. Both conserved end residues are part of each CDR3. The D gene is left open where the match is weak. Rows may omit the clone size; those that give it use once, few, many or a size class.

abundance | d_gene | j_gene | v_gene | CDR3nt | CDR3aa
NA | TRBD1 | TRBJ1-2 | TRBV20-1 | TGCAGTGCTAGAGTCGCGGGACAGGGCGGCGGCTACACCTTC | CSARVAGQGGGYTF
many | TRBD1 | TRBJ2-1 | TRBV7-9 | TGTGCCAGCAGCTTAGTGTCCGGGACAGGGGGCAATGAGCAGTTCTTC | CASSLVSGTGGNEQFF
many | TRBD1 | TRBJ2-7 | TRBV20-1 | TGCAGTGCCCGACAGGGCCCGGGCGAGCAGTACTTC | CSARQGPGEQYF
many | NA | TRBJ2-1 | TRBV6-2/TRBV6-3 | TGTGCCAGCAGTCGACCAGGGGCGGCCTACAATGAGCAGTTCTTC | CASSRPGAAYNEQFF
many | TRBD2 | TRBJ2-5 | TRBV20-1 | TGCAGTGCCATAATTGGGGGGGGGCAAGAGACCCAGTACTTC | CSAIIGGGQETQYF
few | NA | TRBJ1-1 | TRBV2 | TGTGCCAGCAGGGCTGGGGGCTTGAACACTGAAGCTTTCTTT | CASRAGGLNTEAFF
many | TRBD1 | TRBJ2-4 | TRBV20-1 | TGCAGTGCCACAGGGGATTTAGCCAAAAACATTCAGTACTTC | CSATGDLAKNIQYF
NA | NA | TRBJ1-2 | TRBV27 | TGTGCCAGCAGTTTCAGGGTTGCTGGCTATGGCTACACCTTC | CASSFRVAGYGYTF
NA | NA | TRBJ2-2 | TRBV6-5 | TGTGCCAGCAGTTACTCGAGTGGGGGAAACACCGGGGAGCTGTTTTTT | CASSYSSGGNTGELFF
few | NA | TRBJ1-4 | TRBV6-5 | TGTGCCAGCAGTTACTCGCTGGGGGATGAAAAACTGTTTTTT | CASSYSLGDEKLFF
NA | NA | TRBJ2-3 | TRBV5-1 | TGCGCCAGCAGCGAGACAGGCCACACAGATACGCAGTATTTT | CASSETGHTDTQYF
few | TRBD1 | TRBJ2-5 | TRBV7-8 | TGTGCCAGCAGCTCCGGGACAGAAGCCGGGGAGACCCAGTACTTC | CASSSGTEAGETQYF
NA | NA | TRBJ2-7 | TRBV5-1 | TGCGCCAGCAGCGCGGACCCGGGCAGCTCCTACGAGCAGTACTTC | CASSADPGSSYEQYF
many | NA | TRBJ2-4 | TRBV20-1 | TGCAGTGCTAGAGATTTAAGTAGCATTCAGTACTTC | CSARDLSSIQYF
many | TRBD2 | TRBJ2-3 | TRBV7-2 | TGTGCCAGCAGAAAGACTAGCGGGTCAACAGATACGCAGTATTTT | CASRKTSGSTDTQYF
NA | NA | TRBJ2-1 | TRBV3-1 | TGTGCCAGCAGCCAAGATCAGGTCAGGAGATCCTACAATGAGCAGTTCTTC | CASSQDQVRRSYNEQFF
NA | TRBD2 | TRBJ2-7 | TRBV9 | TGTGCCAGCAGCGTAGAAGCGGGGGGACCCTACGAGCAGTACTTC | CASSVEAGGPYEQYF
NA | NA | TRBJ1-6 | TRBV3-1 | TGTGCCAGCAGCCAAGTAGAGGGCTATAATTCACCCCTCCACTTT | CASSQVEGYNSPLHF
many | TRBD1 | TRBJ2-3 | TRBV12-3/TRBV12-4 | TGTGCCAGCAGGTCGGACAGGGTAGGGCCAGATACGCAGTATTTT | CASRSDRVGPDTQYF
NA | NA | TRBJ1-5 | TRBV20-1 | NA | CSASLGVGGGNQPRHF
many | NA | TRBJ2-7 | TRBV20-1 | TGCAGTGCTAGAGATCGGGCGAGGAACGAGCAGTACTTC | CSARDRARNEQYF
many | TRBD1 | TRBJ1-6 | TRBV6-5 | TGTGCCAGCACCCAGGGACAGGGTTATTCACCCCTCCACTTT | CASTQGQGYSPLHF
many | NA | TRBJ1-6 | TRBV5-1 | TGCGCCAGCAGCCCCGGGACACGAGATTCACCCCTCCACTTT | CASSPGTRDSPLHF
few | NA | TRBJ2-7 | TRBV7-9 | TGTGCCAGCAGCTTAGCCTCGACTTGTTACGAGCAGTACTTC | CASSLASTCYEQYF